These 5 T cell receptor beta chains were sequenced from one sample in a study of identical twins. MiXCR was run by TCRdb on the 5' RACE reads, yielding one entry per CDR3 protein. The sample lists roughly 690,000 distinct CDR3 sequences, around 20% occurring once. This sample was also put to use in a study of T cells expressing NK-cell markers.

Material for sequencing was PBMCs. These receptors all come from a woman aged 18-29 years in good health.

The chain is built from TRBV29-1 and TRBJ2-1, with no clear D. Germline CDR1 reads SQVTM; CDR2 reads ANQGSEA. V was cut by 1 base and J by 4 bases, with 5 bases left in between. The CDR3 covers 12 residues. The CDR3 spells CSVEVPYNEQFF. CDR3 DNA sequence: TGCAGCGTTGAAGTACCATACAATGAGCAGTTCTTC.

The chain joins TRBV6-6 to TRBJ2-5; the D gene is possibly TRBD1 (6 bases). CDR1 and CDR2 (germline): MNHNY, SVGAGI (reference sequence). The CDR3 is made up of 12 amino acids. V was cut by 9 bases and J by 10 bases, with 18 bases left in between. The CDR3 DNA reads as TGTGCCAGTAGGCGGCGGGCAGGGGACCAGTACTTC. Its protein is CASRRRAGDQYF.

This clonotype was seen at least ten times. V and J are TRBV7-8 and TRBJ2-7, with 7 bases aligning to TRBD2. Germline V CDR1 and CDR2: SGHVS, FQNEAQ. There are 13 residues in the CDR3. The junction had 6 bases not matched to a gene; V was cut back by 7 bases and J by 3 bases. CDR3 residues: CASTRLAGYEQYF. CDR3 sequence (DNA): TGTGCCAGCACCAGACTAGCTGGCTACGAGCAGTACTTC. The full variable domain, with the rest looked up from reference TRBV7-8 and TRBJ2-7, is GAGVSQSPRYKVAKRGQDVALRCDPISGHVSLFWYQQALGQGPEFLTYFQNEAQLDKSGLPSDRFFAERPEGSVSTLKIQRTQQEDSAVYLCASTRLAGYEQYFGPGTRLTVT.

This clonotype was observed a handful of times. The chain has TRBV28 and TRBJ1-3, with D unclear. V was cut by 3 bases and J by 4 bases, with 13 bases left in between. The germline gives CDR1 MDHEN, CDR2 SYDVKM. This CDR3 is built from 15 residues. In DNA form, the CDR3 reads TGTGCCAGCAGTTTGAATGGGATTCAGGGAAACACCATATATTTT. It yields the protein CASSLNGIQGNTIYF.

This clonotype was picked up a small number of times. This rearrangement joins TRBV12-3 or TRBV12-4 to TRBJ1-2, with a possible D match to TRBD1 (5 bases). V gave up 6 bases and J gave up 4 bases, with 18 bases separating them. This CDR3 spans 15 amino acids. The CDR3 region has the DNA TGTGCCAGCAGAGCTCAGGGATATGGAGTCTATGGCTACACCTTC. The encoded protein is CASRAQGYGVYGYTF.